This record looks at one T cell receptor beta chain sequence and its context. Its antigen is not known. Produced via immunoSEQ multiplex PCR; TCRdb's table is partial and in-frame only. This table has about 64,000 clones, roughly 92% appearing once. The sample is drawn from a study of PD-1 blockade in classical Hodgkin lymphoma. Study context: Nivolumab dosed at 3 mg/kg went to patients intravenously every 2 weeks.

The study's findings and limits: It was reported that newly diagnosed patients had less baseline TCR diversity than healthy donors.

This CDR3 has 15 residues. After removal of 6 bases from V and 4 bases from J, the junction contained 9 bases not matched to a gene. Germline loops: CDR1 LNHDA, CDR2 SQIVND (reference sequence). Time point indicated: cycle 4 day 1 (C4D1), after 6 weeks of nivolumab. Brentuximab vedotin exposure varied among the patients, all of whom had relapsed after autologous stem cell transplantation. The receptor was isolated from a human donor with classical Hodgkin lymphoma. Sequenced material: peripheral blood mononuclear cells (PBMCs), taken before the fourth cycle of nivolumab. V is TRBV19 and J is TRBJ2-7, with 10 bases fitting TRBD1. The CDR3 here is CASSVSTGGGYEQYF. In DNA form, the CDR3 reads TGTGCCAGTAGCGTATCGACAGGGGGCGGATACGAGCAGTACTTC. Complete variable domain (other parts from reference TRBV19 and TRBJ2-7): DGGITQSPKYLFRKEGQNVTLSCEQNLNHDAMYWYRQDPGQGLRLIYYSQIVNDFQKGDIAEGYSVSREKKESFPLTVTSAQKNPTAFYLCASSVSTGGGYEQYFGPGTRLTVT.